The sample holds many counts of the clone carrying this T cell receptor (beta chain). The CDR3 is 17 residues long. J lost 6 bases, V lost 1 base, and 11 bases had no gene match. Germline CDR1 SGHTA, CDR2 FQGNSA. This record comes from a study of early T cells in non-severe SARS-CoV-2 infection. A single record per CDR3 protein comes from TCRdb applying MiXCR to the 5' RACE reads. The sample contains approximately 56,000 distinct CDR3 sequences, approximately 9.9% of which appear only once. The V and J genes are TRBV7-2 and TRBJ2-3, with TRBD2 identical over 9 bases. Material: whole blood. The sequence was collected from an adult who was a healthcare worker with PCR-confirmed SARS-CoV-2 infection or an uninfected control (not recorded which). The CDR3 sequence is CASSLDIAGVMGDTQYF. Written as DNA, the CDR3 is TGTGCCAGCAGCTTAGACATAGCGGGGGTGATGGGGGATACGCAGTATTTT.